This paragraph covers one T cell receptor (beta chain) sequence. The target antigen is unknown. The CDR3 extends over 15 amino acids. Trimming pared 2 bases from V and 0 bases from J, leaving 9 bases between. From germline, CDR1 is SNHLY and CDR2 FYNNEI. This sample stems from a study of cytomegalovirus exposure and HLA in healthy donors. The PCR had 60 Vbeta and 13 Jbeta primers. Sequencing used immunoSEQ multiplex PCR; TCRdb keeps in-frame clones, though not all of them. The sample lists approximately 150,000 clones; around 60% were seen once. Study-level points and caveats: When the data were analyzed later, several of the most significant clusters appeared to be linked to common viral pathogens. An analysis done earlier found most TCR beta V segments productive about 90% or about 30% of the time.

The J gene is TRBJ2-3, the V gene TRBV2, with D unclear. This sequence was found in a woman aged 55-69 years in good health and CMV-seropositive. Sequences were obtained from PBMCs. CDR3 residues: CASSESHPSTDTQYF. For the CDR3, the DNA is TGTGCCAGCAGTGAAAGCCACCCGAGCACAGATACGCAGTATTTT.